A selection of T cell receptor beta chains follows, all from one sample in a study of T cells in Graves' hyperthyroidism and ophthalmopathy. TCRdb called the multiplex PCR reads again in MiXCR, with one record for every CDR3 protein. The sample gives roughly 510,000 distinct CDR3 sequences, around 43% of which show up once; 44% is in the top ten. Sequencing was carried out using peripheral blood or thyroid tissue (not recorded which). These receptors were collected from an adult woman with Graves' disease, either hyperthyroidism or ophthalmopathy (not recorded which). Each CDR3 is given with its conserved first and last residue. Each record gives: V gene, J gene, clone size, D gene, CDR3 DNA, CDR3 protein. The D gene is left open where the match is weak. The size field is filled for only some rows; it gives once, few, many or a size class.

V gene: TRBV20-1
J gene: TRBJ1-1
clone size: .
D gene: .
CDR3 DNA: TGCAGTGTCCCCAGGGCGGTGGGAACTGAAGCTTTCTTT
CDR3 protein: CSVPRAVGTEAFF

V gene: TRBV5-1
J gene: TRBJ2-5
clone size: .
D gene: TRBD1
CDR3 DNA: TGCGCCGGCAGCCCCGGGACAGGGCAGGGAGAGACCCAGTACTTC
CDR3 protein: CAGSPGTGQGETQYF

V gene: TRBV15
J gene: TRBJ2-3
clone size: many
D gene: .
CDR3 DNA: TGTGCCACCAGCAGGAGGGGGGGACTCACAGATACGCAGTATTTT
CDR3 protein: CATSRRGGLTDTQYF

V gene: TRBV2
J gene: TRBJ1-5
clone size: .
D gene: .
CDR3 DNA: TGTGCCCGCAGCTTAGGGGGGGTTCAGCCCCAGCATTTT
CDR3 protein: CARSLGGVQPQHF

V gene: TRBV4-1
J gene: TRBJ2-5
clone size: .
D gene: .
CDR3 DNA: TGCGCCAGCAGCCAGATGGGGGGCATGGAAGAGACCCAGTACTTC
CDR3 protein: CASSQMGGMEETQYF

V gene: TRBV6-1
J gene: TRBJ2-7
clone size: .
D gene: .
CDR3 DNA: TGTGCCAGCAGGCCGCCCAACTCCTACGAGCAGTACTTC
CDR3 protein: CASRPPNSYEQYF

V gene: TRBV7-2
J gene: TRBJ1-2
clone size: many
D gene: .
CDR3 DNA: TGTGCCAGCAGCTTAGGTCCACAGGGTGGCTATGGCTACACCTTC
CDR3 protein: CASSLGPQGGYGYTF

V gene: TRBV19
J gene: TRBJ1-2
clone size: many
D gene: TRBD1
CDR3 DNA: TGTGCCAGTAGTATGAGGGCTTTGGGACAGGGAATCGGTGGCTACACCTTC
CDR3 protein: CASSMRALGQGIGGYTF

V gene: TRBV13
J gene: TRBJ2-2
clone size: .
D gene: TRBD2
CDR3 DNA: TGTGCCAGCAGCTTAGGGACTAGCGGGAGTTACGAGCAGTTTTTT
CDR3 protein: CASSLGTSGSYEQFF

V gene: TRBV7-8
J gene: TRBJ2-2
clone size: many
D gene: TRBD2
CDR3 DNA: TGTGCCAGCAGACTTAGACTAGCGGGGAACACCGGGGAGCTGTTTTTT
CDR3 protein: CASRLRLAGNTGELFF

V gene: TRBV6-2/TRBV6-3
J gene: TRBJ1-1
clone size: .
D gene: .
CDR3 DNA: TGTGCCAGCAGCGTAATACGAAACACTGAAGCTTTCTTT
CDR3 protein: CASSVIRNTEAFF

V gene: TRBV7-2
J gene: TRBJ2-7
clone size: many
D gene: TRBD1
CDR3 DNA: TGTGCCAGCAGCTTCCAAGGGGGCGGCTACGAGCAGTACTTC
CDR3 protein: CASSFQGGGYEQYF

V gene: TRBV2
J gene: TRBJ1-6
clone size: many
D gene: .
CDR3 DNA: TGTGCCAGCAGTGAACATCCGGTTAATTCACCCCTCCACTTT
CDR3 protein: CASSEHPVNSPLHF

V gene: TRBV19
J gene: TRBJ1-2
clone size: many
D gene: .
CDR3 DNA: TGTGCCAGTAGTATGAGCCGGGGAGGCTACACCTTC
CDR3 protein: CASSMSRGGYTF

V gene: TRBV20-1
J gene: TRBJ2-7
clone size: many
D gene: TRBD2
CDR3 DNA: TGCAGTGCTAGTGGGGTTAGCGGGAGGGCCACCTACGAGCAGTACTTC
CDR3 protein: CSASGVSGRATYEQYF

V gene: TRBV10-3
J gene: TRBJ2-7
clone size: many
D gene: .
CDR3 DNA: TGTGCCATCAGTCCAGACCCATACGAGCAGTACTTC
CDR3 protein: CAISPDPYEQYF

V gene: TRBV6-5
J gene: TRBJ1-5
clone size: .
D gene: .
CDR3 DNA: TGTGCCAGCAGGATTCTAGCGGGAGGGAACCAAGAGACCCAGCATTTT
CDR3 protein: CASRILAGGNQETQHF

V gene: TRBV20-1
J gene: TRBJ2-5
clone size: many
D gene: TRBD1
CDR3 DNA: TGCAGTGCTGTCCCGGGACAGGGGCGAGAGACCCAGTACTTC
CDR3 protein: CSAVPGQGRETQYF

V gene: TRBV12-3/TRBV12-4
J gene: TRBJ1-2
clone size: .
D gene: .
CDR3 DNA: TGTGCCAGCAGTCCGGGGGGAAGCCGTACTACCTATGGCTACACCTTC
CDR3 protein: CASSPGGSRTTYGYTF

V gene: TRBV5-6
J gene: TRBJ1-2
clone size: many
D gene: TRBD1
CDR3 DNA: TGTGCCAGCAGCTTGGTTAGGACAGGGGTTTATGGCTACACCTTC
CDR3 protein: CASSLVRTGVYGYTF

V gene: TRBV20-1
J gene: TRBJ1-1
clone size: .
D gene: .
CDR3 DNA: TGCAGTGCTAGAAAGGAGGGGCCGAACACTGAAGCTTTCTTT
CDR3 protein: CSARKEGPNTEAFF

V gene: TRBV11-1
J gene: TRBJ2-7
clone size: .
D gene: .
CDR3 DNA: TGTGCCAGCACCCGTAGCGAGCAGTACTTC
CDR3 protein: CASTRSEQYF

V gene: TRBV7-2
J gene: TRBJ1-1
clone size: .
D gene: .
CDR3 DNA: TGTGCCAGCAGCTTATTAGACAGTAAGGCTTTCTTT
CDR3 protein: CASSLLDSKAFF